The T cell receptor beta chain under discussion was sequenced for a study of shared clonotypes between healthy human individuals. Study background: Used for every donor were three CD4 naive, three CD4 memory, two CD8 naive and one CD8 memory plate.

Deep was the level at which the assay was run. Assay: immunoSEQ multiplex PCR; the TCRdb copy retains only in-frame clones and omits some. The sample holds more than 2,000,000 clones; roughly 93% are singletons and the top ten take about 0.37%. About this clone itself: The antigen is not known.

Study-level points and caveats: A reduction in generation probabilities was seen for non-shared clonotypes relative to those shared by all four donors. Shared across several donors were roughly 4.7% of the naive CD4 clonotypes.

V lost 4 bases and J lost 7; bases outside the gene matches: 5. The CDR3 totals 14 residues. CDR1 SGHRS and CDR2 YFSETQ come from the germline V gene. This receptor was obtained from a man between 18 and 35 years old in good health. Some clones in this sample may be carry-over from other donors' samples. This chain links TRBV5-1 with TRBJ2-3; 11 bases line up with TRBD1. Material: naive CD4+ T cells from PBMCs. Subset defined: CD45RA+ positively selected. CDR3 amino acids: CASSLGQGANTQYF. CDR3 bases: TGCGCCAGCAGCCTCGGACAGGGGGCGAATACGCAGTATTTT.